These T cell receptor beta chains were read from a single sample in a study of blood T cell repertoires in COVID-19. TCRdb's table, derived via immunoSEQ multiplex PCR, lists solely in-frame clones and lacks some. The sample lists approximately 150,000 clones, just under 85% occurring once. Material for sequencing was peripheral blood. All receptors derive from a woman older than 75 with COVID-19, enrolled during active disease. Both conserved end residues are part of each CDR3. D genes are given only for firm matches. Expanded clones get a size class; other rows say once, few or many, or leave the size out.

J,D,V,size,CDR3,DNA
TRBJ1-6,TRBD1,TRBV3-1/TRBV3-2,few,CASSQAQGNSPLHF,TGTGCCAGCAGCCAAGCACAGGGGAATTCACCCCTCCACTTT
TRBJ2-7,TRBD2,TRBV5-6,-,CASSSGLAASYEQYF,TGTGCCAGCAGCTCGGGACTAGCGGCCAGCTACGAGCAGTACTTC
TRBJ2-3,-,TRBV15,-,CATSRDRRADTQYF,TGTGCCACCAGCAGAGATAGGAGGGCAGATACGCAGTATTTT
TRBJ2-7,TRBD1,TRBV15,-,CATSGGTGGYEQYF,TGTGCCACCAGCGGGGGGACAGGGGGCTACGAGCAGTACTTC
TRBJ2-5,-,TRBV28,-,CASTQGGGETQYF,TGTGCCAGCACCCAGGGAGGGGGTGAGACCCAGTACTTC
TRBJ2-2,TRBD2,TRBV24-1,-,CASGAAGAGELFF,TGTGCCTCTGGGGCGGCGGGAGCCGGGGAGCTGTTTTTT
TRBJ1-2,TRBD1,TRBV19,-,CASSWTGDLYGYTF,TGTGCCAGTAGTTGGACAGGGGACCTCTATGGCTACACCTTC
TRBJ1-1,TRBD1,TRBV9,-,CASSPGTGGSGTEAFF,TGTGCCAGCAGCCCAGGGACAGGGGGCTCGGGCACTGAAGCTTTCTTT
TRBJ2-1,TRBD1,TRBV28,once,CASSFSPGGVSNEQFF,TGTGCCAGCAGTTTCTCCCCAGGGGGCGTTAGCAATGAGCAGTTCTTC
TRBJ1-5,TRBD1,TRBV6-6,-,CASSPGGPGQPQHF,TGTGCCAGCAGTCCAGGGGGGCCGGGCCAGCCCCAGCATTTT
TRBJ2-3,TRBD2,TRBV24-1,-,CATSRLAGSTDTQYF,TGTGCCACCAGCCGACTAGCGGGGAGCACAGATACGCAGTATTTT
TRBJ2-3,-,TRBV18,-,CASLPSPQISRADTQYF,TGTGCCAGCTTACCGAGCCCGCAGATTAGCAGGGCAGATACGCAGTATTTT
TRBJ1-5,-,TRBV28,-,CASSPPVGGHQPQHF,TGTGCCAGCAGTCCCCCCGTGGGGGGACATCAGCCCCAGCATTTT
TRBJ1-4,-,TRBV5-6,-,CASSPDSNEKLFF,TGTGCCAGCAGCCCGGACAGTAATGAAAAACTGTTTTTT
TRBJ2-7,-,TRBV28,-,CASTLSGSTYEQYF,TGTGCCAGCACCTTGAGCGGGTCTACCTACGAGCAGTACTTC
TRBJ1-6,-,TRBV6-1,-,CASSESGVGTPLHF,TGTGCCAGCAGTGAATCAGGGGTAGGCACACCCCTCCACTTT
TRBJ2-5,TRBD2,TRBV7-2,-,CASSLAVGYQETQYF,TGTGCCAGCAGTCTAGCGGTAGGGTACCAAGAGACCCAGTACTTC
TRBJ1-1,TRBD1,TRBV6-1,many,CASSDGTVNTEAFF,TGTGCCAGCAGTGACGGGACAGTGAACACTGAAGCTTTCTTT
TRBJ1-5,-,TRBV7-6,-,CASSLATGGMGQPQHF,TGTGCCAGCAGCTTAGCAACAGGAGGGATGGGTCAGCCCCAGCATTTT
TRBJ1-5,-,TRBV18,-,CASSPGEQPQHF,TGTGCCAGCTCACCAGGAGAGCAGCCCCAGCATTTT
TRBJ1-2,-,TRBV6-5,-,CASSYASVPTGYTF,TGTGCCAGCAGTTATGCCAGCGTACCTACGGGCTACACCTTC
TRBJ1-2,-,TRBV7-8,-,CASSRSRGLGGGYTF,TGTGCCAGCAGTCGCAGCAGGGGCCTAGGGGGTGGCTACACCTTC
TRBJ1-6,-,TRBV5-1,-,CASSLTQALINSPLHF,TGCGCCAGCAGCTTGACCCAGGCCCTTATTAATTCACCCCTCCACTTT
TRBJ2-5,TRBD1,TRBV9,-,CASSPGAGTGEETQYF,TGTGCCAGCAGCCCAGGGGCGGGGACAGGGGAAGAGACCCAGTACTTC
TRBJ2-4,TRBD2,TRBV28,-,CASTAGGGRNIQYF,TGTGCCAGCACGGCGGGGGGGGGAAGGAACATTCAGTACTTC
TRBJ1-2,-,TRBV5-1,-,CASSPGGVKRYGYTF,TGCGCCAGCAGCCCCGGTGGAGTAAAGCGATATGGCTACACCTTC
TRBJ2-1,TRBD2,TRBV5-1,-,CASSLGLADNEQFF,TGCGCCAGCAGCTTGGGGCTAGCGGACAATGAGCAGTTCTTC
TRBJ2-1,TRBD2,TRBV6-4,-,CASSGPLAGRDDEQFF,TGTGCCAGCAGTGGCCCCCTAGCGGGAAGGGATGATGAGCAGTTCTTC
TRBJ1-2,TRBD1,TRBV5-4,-,CASSQTGGYYGYTF,TGTGCCAGCAGTCAAACAGGGGGCTACTATGGCTACACCTTC
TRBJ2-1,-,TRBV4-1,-,CASSQGAGVSYNEQFF,TGCGCCAGCAGCCAAGGTGCCGGGGTCAGCTACAATGAGCAGTTCTTC
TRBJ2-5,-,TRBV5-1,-,CASGPGGARQETQYF,TGCGCCAGCGGGCCTGGGGGGGCCCGCCAAGAGACCCAGTACTTC
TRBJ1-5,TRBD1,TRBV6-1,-,CASSEVSRGQPQHF,TGTGCCAGCAGTGAAGTCAGCAGGGGGCAGCCCCAGCATTTT
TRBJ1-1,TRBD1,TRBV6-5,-,CASRDRNRGNTEAFF,TGTGCCAGCAGGGACAGGAACCGAGGGAACACTGAAGCTTTCTTT
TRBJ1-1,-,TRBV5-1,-,CASSTWDKNTEAFF,TGCGCCAGCAGCACGTGGGACAAGAACACTGAAGCTTTCTTT
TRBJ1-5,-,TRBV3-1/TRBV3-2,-,CASSPPGFGQPQHF,TGTGCCAGCAGCCCCCCGGGGTTCGGGCAGCCCCAGCATTTT
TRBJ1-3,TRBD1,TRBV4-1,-,CASSQDRTQGALSGNTIYF,TGCGCCAGCAGCCAAGATAGAACACAGGGGGCGCTCTCTGGAAACACCATATATTTT
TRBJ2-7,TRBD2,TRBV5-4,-,CASSGGLAGVYEQYF,TGTGCCAGCAGCGGGGGACTAGCGGGGGTATACGAGCAGTACTTC
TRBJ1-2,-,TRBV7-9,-,CASEGVYGYTF,TGTGCCAGCGAGGGGGTGTATGGCTACACCTTC
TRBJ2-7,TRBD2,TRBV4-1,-,CASSHLTGTKAF,TGCGCCAGCAGCCATCTAACCGGGACTAAAGCCTTC
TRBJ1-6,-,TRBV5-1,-,CASSLESTGNSPLHF,TGCGCCAGCAGCTTGGAGTCGACAGGCAATTCACCCCTCCACTTT
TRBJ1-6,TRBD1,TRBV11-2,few,CASSRPGTGGNSPLHF,TGTGCCAGCAGCCGACCCGGGACAGGAGGTAATTCACCCCTCCACTTT
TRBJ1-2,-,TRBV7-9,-,CASSSDRGNYGYTF,TGTGCCAGCAGCTCGGATCGGGGGAACTATGGCTACACCTTC
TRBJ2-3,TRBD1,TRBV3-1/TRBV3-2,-,CASSSRDRDTQYF,TGTGCCAGCAGCTCCCGGGACAGAGATACGCAGTATTTT
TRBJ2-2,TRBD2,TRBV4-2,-,CASSLAGRKTGELFF,TGTGCCAGCAGCCTAGCGGGACGAAAAACCGGGGAGCTGTTTTTT
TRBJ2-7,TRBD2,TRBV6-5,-,CASSPESGRVNEQYF,TGTGCCAGCAGCCCCGAAAGCGGGAGGGTAAACGAGCAGTACTTC
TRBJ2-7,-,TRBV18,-,CASSLDLRAEQYF,TGTGCCAGCTCACTAGATCTCAGGGCCGAGCAGTACTTC
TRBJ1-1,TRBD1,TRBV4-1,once,CASSQEGTANTEAFF,TGCGCCAGCAGCCAAGAGGGGACAGCGAACACTGAAGCTTTCTTT
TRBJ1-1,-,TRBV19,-,CASSIGRGFTEAFF,TGTGCCAGTAGTATCGGCAGGGGCTTCACTGAAGCTTTCTTT
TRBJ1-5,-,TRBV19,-,CASSMGGAGRGNQPQHF,TGTGCCAGTAGTATGGGGGGTGCGGGGCGAGGCAATCAGCCCCAGCATTTT
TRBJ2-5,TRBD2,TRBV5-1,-,CASSLPGGQETQYF,TGCGCCAGCAGCTTGCCGGGGGGCCAAGAGACCCAGTACTTC
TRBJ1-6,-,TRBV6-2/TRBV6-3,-,CASSYHSILGSPLHF,TGTGCCAGCAGTTACCACAGCATCTTAGGTTCACCCCTCCACTTT
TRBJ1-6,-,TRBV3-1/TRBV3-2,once,CASSLGPGRSLHF,TGTGCCAGCAGCCTAGGGCCAGGGAGGTCCCTCCACTTT
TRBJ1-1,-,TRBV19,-,CASRAQLRVRDTEAFF,TGTGCCAGTAGGGCTCAACTCAGGGTCAGGGACACTGAAGCTTTCTTT
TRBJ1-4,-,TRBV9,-,CASSLGPGEINEKLFF,TGTGCCAGCAGCCTTGGACCAGGGGAGATTAATGAAAAACTGTTTTTT
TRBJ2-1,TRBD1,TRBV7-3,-,CASSLFPTGGNEQFF,TGTGCCAGCAGCTTATTCCCGACAGGGGGCAATGAGCAGTTCTTC